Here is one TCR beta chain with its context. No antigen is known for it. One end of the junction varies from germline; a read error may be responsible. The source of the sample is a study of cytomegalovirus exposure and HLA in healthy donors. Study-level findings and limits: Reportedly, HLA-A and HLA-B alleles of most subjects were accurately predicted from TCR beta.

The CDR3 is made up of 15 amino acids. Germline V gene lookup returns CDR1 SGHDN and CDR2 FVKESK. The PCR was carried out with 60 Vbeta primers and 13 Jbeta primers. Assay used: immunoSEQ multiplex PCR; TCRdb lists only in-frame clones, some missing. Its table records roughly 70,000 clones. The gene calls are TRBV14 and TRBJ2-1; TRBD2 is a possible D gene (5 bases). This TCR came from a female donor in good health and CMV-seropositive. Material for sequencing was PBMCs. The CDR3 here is CASSQRVSSDNEQFF. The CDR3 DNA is TGTGCCAGCAGCCAGAGGGTCAGCTCCGACAATGAGCAGTTCTTC.